Below, 21 T cell receptor beta chains from the same sample are listed, as sequenced in a study of beta chain features in type 1 diabetes. What was sequenced were expressed TCRB transcripts, since all of the isolated RNA had been reverse transcribed. The method was immunoSEQ multiplex PCR; TCRdb's version includes in-frame clones alone and lacks a portion of them. The sample comprises about half a million clones, 30% of which are singletons, and 0.05% to 0.07% rests with the top ten. Sequencing input: naive CD4+ T cells from blood. The receptor source for this set is a man aged 18 to 30 in good health.

V is TRBV27 and J is TRBJ2-1; the D is unclear. The CDR3 totals 16 residues. Germline CDR1 and CDR2: MNHEY and SMNVEV (reference sequence). V lost 5 bases, J lost 0 bases, and 14 bases lay in between. The CDR3 region is CASSPLRESSYNEQFF. DNA of the CDR3: TGTGCCAGCAGTCCCCTCAGAGAGAGCTCCTACAATGAGCAGTTCTTC.

V is TRBV6-6 and J is TRBJ2-3; D remains unclear. V was trimmed by 4 bases and J by 5 bases, leaving 7 bases between them. Germline V gene sequence: CDR1 MNHNY, CDR2 SVGAGI (reference sequence). The CDR3 is 12 residues long. CDR3 loop: CASSSTGDTQYF. The CDR3 DNA reads TGTGCCAGCAGTTCGACGGGAGATACGCAGTATTTT.

This clone was seen only a few times. This chain links TRBV29-1 with TRBJ2-7; D is tentatively TRBD1 or TRBD2 (5 bases each). The CDR3 totals 12 residues. Germline CDR1 and CDR2: SQVTM and ANQGSEA. Trimming pared 7 bases from V and 7 bases from J, leaving 17 bases between. CDR3 sequence reads: CSAGDGTGEQYF. In nucleotides, the CDR3 is TGCAGCGCTGGGGACGGGACGGGTGAGCAGTACTTC.

This clone was detected only a few times. The chain carries TRBV29-1 and TRBJ1-2, with D hard to call. Trimming took 3 bases from V and 2 from J, leaving 7 bases between them. Germline assignment: CDR1 SQVTM and CDR2 ANQGSEA. This CDR3 comprises 12 residues. The CDR3: CSVDHTNYGYTF. The CDR3 nucleotides are TGCAGCGTTGATCACACAAACTATGGCTACACCTTC.

There are a few counts of this clone. The chain combines TRBV30 with TRBJ2-7; TRBD2 is a possible D gene (5 bases). This CDR3 region has 13 residues. Germline loops: CDR1 GTSNPN, CDR2 SVGIG (reference sequence). Trimming stripped 5 bases from V and 2 bases from J, with 13 bases between. The CDR3 DNA is TGTGCCTGGCGAGGGAGAGTAACCTACGAGCAGTACTTC. It encodes CAWRGRVTYEQYF.

This clone has more than one count but fewer than ten. The J gene is TRBJ2-3, the V gene TRBV2; 12 bases map to TRBD2. Germline CDR1 reads SNHLY; CDR2 reads FYNNEI. Losses at the gene ends were 7 bases for V and 0 bases for J; bases not matched to a gene: 8. CDR3 size: 17 residues. The CDR3 loop is CASIRGLAGLSTDTQYF. DNA of the CDR3: TGTGCCAGCATCCGCGGACTAGCGGGGCTTAGCACAGATACGCAGTATTTT. The variable domain in full, with the rest retrieved from reference TRBV2 and TRBJ2-3, is EPEVTQTPSHQVTQMGQEVILRCVPISNHLYFYWYRQILGQKVEFLVSFYNNEISEKSEIFDDQFSVERPDGSNFTLKIRSTKLEDSAMYFCASIRGLAGLSTDTQYFGPGTRLTVL.

This clone was detected a few times. The V gene is TRBV11-2, the J gene TRBJ2-7, with 8 bases identical to TRBD1. The CDR3 loop spans 15 amino acids. V trimming: 5 bases; J trimming: 7 bases; junction bases outside the gene matches: 13. The germline V gene encodes CDR1 SGHAT and CDR2 FQNNGV. The CDR3 DNA reads as TGTGCCAGCAGCCCCTTCGGACAGGGCCTTGGTGAGCAGTACTTC. This sequence encodes CASSPFGQGLGEQYF.

The chain couples TRBV7-2 to TRBJ1-4; 10 bases are a match to TRBD1. There are 15 residues in the CDR3. Germline V gene lookup returns CDR1 SGHTA and CDR2 FQGNSA. Trimming cost V 4 bases and J 7 bases; bases outside gene matches: 6. The CDR3 bases are TGTGCCAGCAGCTCCCGACAGGGGGCGGCTGAAAAACTGTTTTTT. Amino acids: CASSSRQGAAEKLFF.

The chain uses TRBV7-9 and TRBJ2-3, with D perhaps given as TRBD1 or TRBD2 (5 bases each). Trimming took off 10 bases at V and 1 base at J, with 18 bases between the two ends. The CDR3 totals 15 residues. The germline V gene encodes CDR1 SEHNR and CDR2 FQNEAQ (reference sequence). The CDR3 DNA is TGTGCCACAGTATCGGGGCACATGGGCACAGATACGCAGTATTTT. This codes for CATVSGHMGTDTQYF.

This clone was detected a few times. The chain links TRBV5-4 to TRBJ1-2; D gene ambiguous. CDR1 and CDR2 (germline): SGHNT, YYREEE (reference sequence). The CDR3 consists of 14 residues. The V end lost 5 bases, the J end lost 6 bases, and 17 bases lay between the germline ends. The CDR3 bases are TGTGCCAGCAGTTCTGCCACAGAGAAACATGGCTACACCTTC. This gives the protein CASSSATEKHGYTF.

The V and J genes are TRBV19 and TRBJ2-7, with D hard to call. Germline-derived CDR1 and CDR2 are LNHDA and SQIVND (reference sequence). CDR3 length: 12 residues. The V gene lost 7 bases and the J gene lost 2 bases, with 9 bases spanning the gap. CDR3: CASNQVPYEQYF. In DNA, the CDR3 is TGTGCCAGTAACCAGGTACCCTACGAGCAGTACTTC. Full variable domain (rest looked up from reference TRBV19 and TRBJ2-7): DGGITQSPKYLFRKEGQNVTLSCEQNLNHDAMYWYRQDPGQGLRLIYYSQIVNDFQKGDIAEGYSVSREKKESFPLTVTSAQKNPTAFYLCASNQVPYEQYFGPGTRLTVT.

The V gene is TRBV10-3, the J gene TRBJ2-7, with 9 bases fitting TRBD1. Germline lookup yields CDR1 ENHRY and CDR2 SYGVKD. The CDR3 has 16 residues. Trimming took 3 bases from V and 2 from J; bases not matched to a gene: 8. CDR3 in DNA: TGTGCCATCAGTGATTCCGGGACAGGGACTCCCTACGAGCAGTACTTC. This sequence encodes CAISDSGTGTPYEQYF.

This clone came up a few times. The chain employs TRBV30 and TRBJ2-4; tentative D call: TRBD2 (5 bases). Trimming pared 2 bases from V and 0 bases from J, leaving 14 bases between. The CDR3 is made up of 16 amino acids. Germline V gene sequence: CDR1 GTSNPN, CDR2 SVGIG (reference sequence). The CDR3 here is CAWSLAGLIAKNIQYF. As DNA, the CDR3 is TGTGCCTGGAGTCTAGCCGGACTTATAGCCAAAAACATTCAGTACTTC.

V gene TRBV29-1 combines with J gene TRBJ2-7; TRBD1 matches at 7 bases. The germline V gene has CDR1 SQVTM and CDR2 ANQGSEA. V shed 6 bases, J shed 2 bases, and the junction held 7 bases outside the gene matches. The CDR3 loop spans 13 amino acids. In DNA, the CDR3 is TGCAGCGTAACCGGGACAGTTACCTACGAGCAGTACTTC. Protein sequence: CSVTGTVTYEQYF.

The table lists this clone with a few counts. The chain is built from TRBV18 and TRBJ2-5, with TRBD2 as a possible D gene (7 bases). There are 16 residues in the CDR3. Germline CDR1 is KGHSH and CDR2 is LQKENI. The V gene lost 1 base and the J gene lost 0 bases, with 12 bases spanning the gap. The CDR3 DNA is TGTGCCAGCTCACCACTTAAGGGGGGGAACCAAGAGACCCAGTACTTC. It encodes CASSPLKGGNQETQYF.

The V gene is TRBV4-1, the J gene TRBJ2-2, with a weak D call TRBD2 (6 bases). Looked up from germline, CDR1 is MGHRA and CDR2 is YSYEKL. There are 15 residues in the CDR3. Trimming cost V 9 bases and J 4 bases, with 18 bases left between them. Here the CDR3 DNA reads TGCGCCAGTAAGGTTCGGGCGGGGACCACCGGGGAGCTGTTTTTT. Protein product: CASKVRAGTTGELFF.

This clone showed up just a few times. V gene TRBV9 combines with J gene TRBJ2-1, with 8 bases identical to TRBD2. Germline V CDR1 and CDR2: SGDLS, YYNGEE. This CDR3 contains 13 residues. Trimming cost V 6 bases and J 8 bases; bases outside gene matches: 7. The CDR3 loop is CASTGLASDEQFF. The CDR3 bases are TGTGCCAGCACCGGACTAGCTAGCGATGAGCAGTTCTTC.

The V gene is TRBV29-1, the J gene TRBJ1-2, with 7 bases aligning to TRBD1. CDR1 is SQVTM, CDR2 ANQGSEA, per germline. Trimming at V came to 7 bases and at J to 4 bases, leaving 9 bases not matched to a gene. The CDR3 sequence is 13 residues long. CDR3 sequence reads: CSARDRPSYGYTF. DNA of the CDR3: TGCAGCGCCCGGGACAGACCTTCCTATGGCTACACCTTC. Full variable domain (remainder filled in from reference TRBV29-1 and TRBJ1-2): SAVISQKPSRDICQRGTSLTIQCQVDSQVTMMFWYRQQPGQSLTLIATANQGSEATYESGFVIDKFPISRPNLTFSTLTVSNMSPEDSSIYLCSARDRPSYGYTFGSGTRLTVV.

CDR3 nucleotides: TGTGCCAGCAGCTCCCCGGGACTGGAGGTACATGAGCAGTTCTTC. Residues: CASSSPGLEVHEQFF. V and J are TRBV7-8 and TRBJ2-1; D is possibly TRBD2 (6 bases). The CDR3 consists of 15 residues. V lost 4 bases to trimming and J lost 8 bases, with 18 bases between them. The germline V gene encodes CDR1 SGHVS and CDR2 FQNEAQ.

This clone occurred a few times. The rearrangement joins TRBV28 to TRBJ2-3, with a weak D call TRBD1 (5 bases). CDR1 is MDHEN, CDR2 SYDVKM, per germline. The CDR3 covers 17 residues. Trimming removed 6 bases from V and 1 base from J, with 20 bases in between. The CDR3 sequence is CASRTPLTAQRTDTQYF. The CDR3 coding sequence is TGTGCCAGCAGAACGCCTTTGACAGCCCAACGCACAGATACGCAGTATTTT.

The V and J genes are TRBV4-1 and TRBJ2-5, with 7 bases aligning to TRBD1. The CDR3 consists of 13 residues. The ends lost 5 bases at V and 5 bases at J; junction bases unmatched: 5. The germline gives CDR1 MGHRA, CDR2 YSYEKL. CDR3 sequence (DNA): TGCGCCAGCAGCGGACAGGTGATCGAGACCCAGTACTTC. It yields the protein CASSGQVIETQYF.